The 20 T cell receptor beta chains in this list originate from one sample, sequenced in a study of regulatory T cells in long-lasting Graves disease. Combining iRepertoire HTBI primers with Arm-PCR of CDR3 regions, the authors built TCR beta libraries. A single record per CDR3 protein comes from TCRdb applying MiXCR to the multiplex PCR reads. This table holds roughly 500,000 distinct CDR3 sequences, approximately 14% found once. Time point here: newly diagnosed GD, antithyroid drugs for less than 3 months. There was RNA extracted from PBMCs, and the TCR library was made from it. A further study also used this sample, focusing on T cells in Graves' hyperthyroidism and ophthalmopathy.

Sequencing was performed on peripheral blood mononuclear cells (PBMCs), taken at new diagnosis, from a patient treated with antithyroid drugs. The receptors shown here come from a woman aged 45-59 years with Graves disease.

This clonotype has just a few counts. The chain joins TRBV10-3 to TRBJ2-1; the D is unclear. CDR3 size: 14 residues. V was pared by 4 bases and J by 3 bases, with 10 bases between. The germline CDR1 and CDR2 sequences are ENHRY and SYGVKD. The chain's CDR3 is CAISAGEGYNEQFF. The CDR3 coding sequence is TGTGCCATCAGTGCAGGCGAAGGCTACAATGAGCAGTTCTTC.

A note on this clonotype: Since a much larger clone is just one base distant, this may be a read error. The chain has TRBV3-1 and TRBJ1-5; possibly TRBD1 for D (5 bases). CDR1 and CDR2 from the germline V gene are LGHDT and YNNKEL (reference sequence). V shed 4 bases and J shed 4 bases, with 17 bases lying between them. This CDR3 has 16 residues. DNA for the CDR3: TGTGCCAGCAGCCTGACCACCGGGGCTAATAATCAGCCCCAGCATTTT. This sequence encodes CASSLTTGANNQPQHF.

This clonotype was recorded many times. This chain links TRBV12-3 or TRBV12-4 with TRBJ2-4; no definite D call. V was shortened by 7 bases and J by 1 base, with 17 bases between the two germline ends. The CDR3 is made up of 16 amino acids. The CDR3, as DNA: TGTGCCAGCACCTTAAGTGTGTCTTCGGCCAAAAACATTCAGTACTTC. Translated: CASTLSVSSAKNIQYF.

This clonotype has more than one count but fewer than ten. The J gene is TRBJ1-6, the V gene TRBV18; TRBD1 might be the D (6 bases). The V end lost 3 bases, the J end lost 6 bases, and 18 bases lay between the germline ends. In germline, CDR1 is KGHSH, CDR2 LQKENI. The CDR3 extends over 17 amino acids. CDR3 protein: CASSPTGPGETNSPLHF. The DNA of the CDR3 is TGTGCCAGCTCACCTACAGGGCCTGGAGAAACTAATTCACCCCTCCACTTT.

Regarding this clonotype: Likely a read error: the CDR3 ends without its conserved phenylalanine or tryptophan. V usage is TRBV3-1 and J usage is TRBJ2-5; a possible D gene is TRBD1 (6 bases). The CDR3 covers 17 residues. Between the trimmed V and J ends, which lost 5 bases and 3 bases, there was a span of 22 bases. CDR1 is LGHDT and CDR2 is YNNKEL in the germline V gene (reference sequence). The CDR3 sequence: CASSDLTGADLKETQYS. The CDR3 region has the DNA TGTGCCAGCAGCGACCTGACAGGTGCCGACCTAAAAGAGACCCAGTACTCC.

The chain has TRBV30 and TRBJ2-1; TRBD2 is a possible D gene (6 bases). The ends were cut back, 3 bases at V and 9 bases at J, with 12 bases in the middle. CDR1 is GTSNPN, CDR2 SVGIG, per germline (reference sequence). The CDR3 is made up of 12 amino acids. The CDR3 sequence is CAWSPGGVEQFF. The CDR3 DNA is TGTGCCTGGAGCCCTGGAGGGGTTGAGCAGTTCTTC.

This clonotype was counted a single time. The V gene is TRBV19, the J gene TRBJ2-3, with 9 bases matching TRBD2. CDR1 LNHDA and CDR2 SQIVND come from the germline V gene (reference sequence). The J segment lost 2 bases and the V segment lost 6 bases, leaving 6 bases of the junction unmatched. The CDR3 has 15 residues. CDR3 loop: CASRTLAGNTDTQYF. CDR3 in DNA: TGTGCCAGTAGAACCCTAGCGGGAAACACAGATACGCAGTATTTT. The full variable domain, rest sourced from reference TRBV19 and TRBJ2-3, is DGGITQSPKYLFRKEGQNVTLSCEQNLNHDAMYWYRQDPGQGLRLIYYSQIVNDFQKGDIAEGYSVSREKKESFPLTVTSAQKNPTAFYLCASRTLAGNTDTQYFGPGTRLTVL.

Only a few counts were recorded for this clonotype. The V gene is TRBV6-5, the J gene TRBJ2-2, with D tentatively TRBD1 or TRBD2 (7 bases each). The CDR3 extends over 19 amino acids. CDR1 and CDR2 from the germline V gene are MNHEY and SVGAGI. V was trimmed by 4 bases and J by 1 base, leaving 22 bases between them. The CDR3 loop reads CASSSNHYTGEGNTGELFF. The CDR3 region has the DNA TGTGCCAGCAGTTCAAACCACTATACAGGGGAGGGGAACACCGGGGAGCTGTTTTTT.

This clonotype came up many times. The chain carries TRBV27 and TRBJ2-3; 13 bases fit TRBD2. Looked up from germline, CDR1 is MNHEY and CDR2 is SMNVEV (reference sequence). V trimming: 7 bases; J trimming: 6 bases; junction bases outside the gene matches: 10. The CDR3 has 16 residues. The CDR3 sequence: CASTRTSGSLYDTQYF. CDR3 in DNA: TGTGCCAGCACCCGGACTAGCGGGAGTCTTTACGATACGCAGTATTTT.

This clonotype occurred many times. The chain carries TRBV3-1 and TRBJ2-1, with TRBD2 matching over 8 bases. CDR1 is LGHDT and CDR2 is YNNKEL in the germline V gene (reference sequence). The CDR3 loop spans 18 amino acids. Germline trimming cut 0 bases from V and 4 bases from J; bases unmatched to any gene: 11. Here the CDR3 DNA reads TGTGCCAGCAGCCAAGATGGCGGCTGGGCTAGCGGGTACAATGAGCAGTTCTTC. As protein: CASSQDGGWASGYNEQFF.

The table lists this clonotype with a few counts. The V and J genes are TRBV4-1 and TRBJ2-5; D remains ambiguous. Germline V gene data show CDR1 as MGHRA and CDR2 as YSYEKL. Between the trimmed V and J ends, which lost 0 bases and 3 bases, there was a span of 5 bases. This CDR3 spans 13 amino acids. CDR3 in amino acids: CASSQDQKETQYF. CDR3 coding DNA: TGCGCCAGCAGCCAAGATCAGAAAGAGACCCAGTACTTC.

The chain recombines TRBV4-1 with TRBJ2-5, with D perhaps matching TRBD2 (6 bases). Per germline, CDR1 MGHRA and CDR2 YSYEKL. The germline V and J ends were trimmed by 2 bases and 4 bases, with 17 bases remaining between them. This CDR3 spans 16 amino acids. The CDR3 DNA sequence: TGCGCCAGCAGCCAAAATGTGGGAGGCGCTTCAGAGACCCAGTACTTC. Translation: CASSQNVGGASETQYF.

Note on this clonotype: A much larger clone lies one base from this, so it may be a read error. This CDR3 reads CASSFPGTSERSSYNEQFF. DNA for the CDR3: TGTGCCAGCAGCTTCCCCGGGACTAGCGAGAGGAGCTCCTACAATGAGCAGTTCTTC. V and J are TRBV11-2 and TRBJ2-1; 10 bases map to TRBD2. V shed 3 bases, J shed 0 bases, and the junction held 11 bases outside the gene matches. The CDR3 contains 19 residues. Germline CDR1 and CDR2: SGHAT and FQNNGV.

The chain joins TRBV29-1 to TRBJ2-5; 8 nucleotides agree with TRBD2. The V gene's germline CDR1 is SQVTM and CDR2 ANQGSEA. This CDR3 comprises 16 residues. V was pared by 1 base and J by 5 bases, with 12 bases of the junction left unmatched. The CDR3 DNA sequence: TGCAGCGTTGAAGGGGGTGTGGGCGGGAGGCGGGAGACCCAGTACTTC. Protein sequence: CSVEGGVGGRRETQYF.

This clonotype was counted a single time. A read error likely explains this, since a far larger clone differs by one base. J is TRBJ2-3 and V is TRBV6-4; 10 bases are shared with TRBD2. Per the germline V gene, CDR1 is MRHNA and CDR2 is SNTAGT. This CDR3 contains 15 residues. The CDR3 loop is CASSYAGLALDTRYF. CDR3 nucleotides: TGTGCCAGCAGTTACGCGGGACTAGCGTTAGATACGCGGTATTTT.

This clonotype occurred many times. This rearrangement joins TRBV25-1 to TRBJ2-3; maybe TRBD1 (5 bases). CDR3 length: 16 amino acids. Between the trimmed V and J ends, which lost 3 bases and 0 bases, there was a span of 13 bases. The germline V gene has CDR1 MGHDK and CDR2 SYGVNS. The CDR3: CASSEDIRASTDTQYF. The CDR3 DNA sequence: TGTGCCAGCAGTGAGGACATCCGTGCTAGCACAGATACGCAGTATTTT.

The sample holds many counts of this clonotype. The gene calls are TRBV28 and TRBJ2-2, with 9 bases aligning to TRBD1. With V trimmed by 1 base and J by 6 bases, 6 bases remained unmatched. This CDR3 region has 16 residues. Germline CDR1 MDHEN, CDR2 SYDVKM. Here the CDR3 reads CASSLSHRGQAGELFF. CDR3 nucleotides: TGTGCCAGCAGTTTATCTCACAGGGGGCAAGCCGGGGAGCTGTTTTTT.

Concerning this clonotype: Being one base from a much bigger clone, this may be a read error. V is TRBV6-2 or TRBV6-3 and J is TRBJ2-2, with TRBD2 matching over 15 bases. CDR1 and CDR2 (germline): MNHEY, SVGEGT. The CDR3 spans 17 residues. CDR3 in amino acids: CASSGTSGRWDTGELLF. In DNA form, the CDR3 reads TGTGCCAGCAGTGGGACTAGCGGGAGGTGGGACACCGGGGAGCTGCTTTTT.

This clonotype was counted between two and nine times. This chain links TRBV10-3 with TRBJ2-1, with D tentatively TRBD1 (5 bases). Germline-derived CDR1 and CDR2 are ENHRY and SYGVKD. This CDR3 is 15 amino acids long. Trimming shortened V by 6 bases and J by 6 bases, and 18 bases separated the two germline ends. Here the CDR3 DNA reads TGTGCCATCAGCTCACCGGACCGGCAGGGCAATGAGCAGTTCTTC. Protein product: CAISSPDRQGNEQFF.

This chain connects TRBV4-1 to TRBJ2-3, with 12 bases fitting TRBD2. The CDR3 spans 19 residues. Per the germline V gene, CDR1 is MGHRA and CDR2 is YSYEKL. V dropped 0 bases and J dropped 0; count of bases not matched to a gene: 7. The CDR3 bases are TGCGCCAGCAGCCAAGAATCCCCTAGCGGGAGGGGGAGCACAGATACGCAGTATTTT. This translates into CASSQESPSGRGSTDTQYF.